A single T cell receptor beta chain is shown here with its context. Its antigen is not identified. CDR3 size: 16 residues. Germline CDR1 MNHEY, CDR2 SMNVEV (reference sequence). V lost 7 bases to trimming and J lost 4 bases, with 20 bases between them. With iRepertoire HTBI primers and Arm-PCR of CDR3 regions, TCR beta libraries were built. TCRdb reprocessed the multiplex PCR reads via MiXCR and lists one record per CDR3 protein. The sample lists some 410,000 distinct CDR3 sequences; roughly 15% were seen once. Sample time point: newly diagnosed GD, antithyroid drugs for less than 3 months. The TCR library was prepared using RNA isolated from PBMCs. These data come from a study of regulatory T cells in long-lasting Graves disease. About the research overall: Freshly diagnosed Graves' patients had used antithyroid drugs for under 3 months. Whole-study results and caveats: It was in persistent disease that TRBV28, TRBJ1-2 and TRBJ2-5 were favored.

This same sample was also part of a study on T cells in Graves' hyperthyroidism and ophthalmopathy. That publication notes: Initially, a first-round RT-PCR of the TCR CDR3 employed the HTBI primer set.

The input for sequencing was peripheral blood mononuclear cells (PBMCs), taken at new diagnosis, from a patient treated with antithyroid drugs. The source of this sequence is a woman aged 25 to 39 with Graves disease. This chain uses TRBV27 with TRBJ2-1, with a possible D match to TRBD2 (6 bases). CDR3 bases: TGTGCCAGCAACCACCTCGGGGGAGGACCGTACAATGAGCAGTTCTTC. Its protein is CASNHLGGGPYNEQFF.